This TCR beta chain was captured by sequencing in a study of shared clonotypes between healthy human individuals. Terminally differentiated effector memory CD45RA+ cells were left out of the naive CD8 fraction, which was CD45RO-negative and positively selected for CCR7. Study-wide results and limits: A reduction in generation probabilities was seen for non-shared clonotypes relative to those shared by all four donors.

On this clone: Antigen: not known.

Assay execution took place at the deep level. Produced via immunoSEQ multiplex PCR; TCRdb's table is partial and in-frame only. The sample holds about 590,000 clones, less than 97% seen once. V lost 3 bases, J lost 3 bases, and 6 bases stayed unmatched. In germline, CDR1 is SGHDT, CDR2 YYEEEE. The CDR3 is 15 amino acids. Sequencing was performed on naive CD8+ T cells sorted from blood. The TCR was taken from a woman under 40 in good health. The rearrangement uses TRBV5-6 and TRBJ2-1; 7 bases match TRBD1. CDR3 DNA sequence: TGTGCCAGCAGCTCCGGGACAGCCCTCTACAATGAGCAGTTCTTC. This gives the protein CASSSGTALYNEQFF. Variable domain in full (rest from reference TRBV5-6 and TRBJ2-1): DAGVTQSPTHLIKTRGQQVTLRCSPKSGHDTVSWYQQALGQGPQFIFQYYEEEERQRGNFPDRFSGHQFPNYSSELNVNALLLGDSALYLCASSSGTALYNEQFFGPGTRLTVL.